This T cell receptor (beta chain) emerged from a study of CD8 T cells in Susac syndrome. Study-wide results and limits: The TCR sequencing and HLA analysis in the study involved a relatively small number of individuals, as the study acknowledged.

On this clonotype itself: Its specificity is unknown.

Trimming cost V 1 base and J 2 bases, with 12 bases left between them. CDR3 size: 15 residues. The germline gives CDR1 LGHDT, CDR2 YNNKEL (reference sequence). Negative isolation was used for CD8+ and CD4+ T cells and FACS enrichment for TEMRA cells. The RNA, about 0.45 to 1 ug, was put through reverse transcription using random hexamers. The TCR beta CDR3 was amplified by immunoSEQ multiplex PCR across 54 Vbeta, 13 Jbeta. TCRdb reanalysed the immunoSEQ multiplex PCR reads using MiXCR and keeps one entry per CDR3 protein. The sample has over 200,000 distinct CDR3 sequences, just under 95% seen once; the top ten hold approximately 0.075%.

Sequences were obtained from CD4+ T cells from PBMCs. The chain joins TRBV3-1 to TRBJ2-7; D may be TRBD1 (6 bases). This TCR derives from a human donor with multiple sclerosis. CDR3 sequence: CASSQVWTDAYEQYF. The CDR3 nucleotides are TGTGCCAGCAGCCAAGTCTGGACAGACGCCTACGAGCAGTACTTC.